This T cell receptor beta chain was recovered during a study of T cell repertoires in cytomegalovirus infection. About the research overall: Public TCR beta signatures indicated both CMV infection and matching HLA type.

Notes on the study in general: Based on cumulative public TCR beta family frequency, carriers of CMV plus the relevant HLA were identified. Dominating the ex vivo response were HLA-C-restricted CMV-specific TCR beta clonotypes.

This clonotype has at least ten counts. Its antigen is still unknown. The germline gives CDR1 SEHNR, CDR2 FQNEAQ (reference sequence). Losses at the gene ends were 5 bases for V and 5 bases for J; bases not matched to a gene: 12. This CDR3 is 16 amino acids long. TCRdb reprocessed the reads via MiXCR and lists one record per CDR3 protein. Of 350,000 to 500,000 distinct CDR3 sequences in the sample, approximately 32% were seen once. The sample comprised PBMCs. J is TRBJ2-5 and V is TRBV7-9, with 9 bases lining up with TRBD2. The receptor was derived from a human donor in good health (CMV status not recorded). Some clones in this sample may be carry-over from other donors' samples. The CDR3 coding sequence is TGTGCCAGCAGCGCTCCCGACTCTAGCGGGGTGGAGACCCAGTACTTC. This encodes CASSAPDSSGVETQYF. Together with reference TRBV7-9 and TRBJ2-5, the CDR3 gives the full variable domain: DTGVSQNPRHKITKRGQNVTFRCDPISEHNRLYWYRQTLGQGPEFLTYFQNEAQLEKSRLLSDRFSAERPKGSFSTLEIQRTEQGDSAMYLCASSAPDSSGVETQYFGPGTRLLVL.